This entry lists 31 T cell receptor beta chains sequenced from one sample in a study of beta chain features in type 1 diabetes. Regarding the study as a whole: TCRB CDR3s from Type 1 diabetes patients were moderately but significantly shorter in all four CD4+ subsets.

Expressed TCRB transcripts were sequenced, since all the RNA that had been isolated was reverse transcribed. Generated by immunoSEQ multiplex PCR, the TCRdb table keeps only in-frame clones and is missing some. This table has more than 95,000 clones, 17% appearing once. No antigen is known for these receptors. The sequenced sample consisted of central memory CD4+ T cells from blood. Source of these receptors: a man younger than 35 with type 1 diabetes.

As regards this clone: One junction end disagrees with the germline gene, perhaps due to a read error. This chain connects TRBV7-7 to TRBJ2-1; D possibly corresponds to TRBD2 (5 bases). There are 15 residues in the CDR3. Per the germline V gene, CDR1 is SSHAT and CDR2 is FNYEAQ (reference sequence). CDR3 in amino acids: CASSLGGSGYNEQFF. The CDR3 DNA reads as TGTGCTAGCAGCTTAGGCGGGTCAGGATACAATGAGCAGTTCTTC.

The chain recombines TRBV29-1 with TRBJ1-3, with D uncertain. The germline V gene encodes CDR1 SQVTM and CDR2 ANQGSEA. There are 12 residues in the CDR3. V lost 1 base, J lost 1 base, and 2 bases lay in between. The CDR3 region is CSVEGSGNTIYF. In DNA form, the CDR3 reads TGCAGCGTTGAAGGATCTGGAAACACCATATATTTT.

In its sample, this clone was seen a few times. V usage is TRBV7-3 and J usage is TRBJ1-2; TRBD1 might be the D (6 bases). The CDR3 length is 14 residues. Germline values: CDR1 SGHTA, CDR2 FQGTGA. V lost 3 bases and J lost 3, with 11 bases in between. The CDR3 loop reads CASSFGQLDYGYTF. In DNA form, the CDR3 reads TGTGCCAGCAGCTTTGGACAGCTAGACTATGGCTACACCTTC.

This clone was counted ten times or more. The J gene is TRBJ2-3, the V gene TRBV7-2; D is undetermined. There are 12 residues in the CDR3. Germline lookup yields CDR1 SGHTA and CDR2 FQGNSA. V was cut by 3 bases and J by 1 base, with 2 bases left in between. The CDR3 sequence is CASSFGTDTQYF. Here the CDR3 DNA reads TGTGCCAGCAGCTTTGGCACAGATACGCAGTATTTT. The variable domain in full, with the rest retrieved from reference TRBV7-2 and TRBJ2-3, is GAGVSQSPSNKVTEKGKDVELRCDPISGHTALYWYRQSLGQGLEFLIYFQGNSAPDKSGLPSDRFSAERTGGSVSTLTIQRTQQEDSAVYLCASSFGTDTQYFGPGTRLTVL.

This clone has just a few counts. The chain is built from TRBV2 and TRBJ1-2; D may be TRBD1 (6 bases). The CDR3 extends over 15 amino acids. CDR1 SNHLY and CDR2 FYNNEI come from the germline V gene. The germline V and J ends were trimmed by 9 bases and 0 bases, with 17 bases remaining between them. CDR3 bases: TGTGCCAGTTCCAGGGGCCGCCTAACTAACTATGGCTACACCTTC. This encodes CASSRGRLTNYGYTF.

This clone turned up a few times. The chain uses TRBV11-2 and TRBJ2-5; 10 positions agree with TRBD2. Unmatched junction bases numbered 6, after V lost 0 bases and J lost 5 bases. Per germline, CDR1 SGHAT and CDR2 FQNNGV. The CDR3 sequence is 16 residues long. The DNA for the CDR3 is TGTGCCAGCAGCTTAGAACTAGCGGGGTCATCGGAGACCCAGTACTTC. Translation gives CASSLELAGSSETQYF.

This clone was seen only a few times. Additional DNA sequences in this sample encode the identical CDR3. The chain couples TRBV18 to TRBJ2-3, with TRBD1 identical over 10 bases. The CDR3 extends over 14 amino acids. The ends lost 6 bases at V and 4 bases at J; junction bases unmatched: 4. CDR1 is KGHSH and CDR2 is LQKENI in the germline V gene. The CDR3, as DNA: TGTGCCAGCTCCCCCGGGACAGGGGCAGATACGCAGTATTTT. Its protein is CASSPGTGADTQYF.

The chain carries TRBV7-2 and TRBJ2-1; maybe TRBD2 (6 bases). Trimming cost V 1 base and J 2 bases, with 12 bases left between them. The CDR3 length is 16 residues. CDR1 and CDR2 from the germline V gene are SGHTA and FQGNSA. CDR3 sequence: CASSLVTGVPYNEQFF. Here the CDR3 DNA reads TGTGCCAGCAGCTTAGTTACGGGAGTCCCCTACAATGAGCAGTTCTTC.

V gene TRBV21-1 combines with J gene TRBJ2-2; the table's D call of TRBD2 was not tested on the DNA. TRBV21-1 is termed a pseudogene. This CDR3 comprises 15 residues. CDR3 loop: CASSSGLPNTGELFF. The CDR3 nucleotides read TGTGCCAGCAGCAGCGGGCTACCGAACACCGGGGAGCTGTTTTTT.

This chain connects TRBV19 to TRBJ1-5; TRBD1 agrees at 7 bases. Trimming removed 10 bases from V and 2 bases from J; junction bases left unmatched: 11. The length of the CDR3 is 15 residues. CDR1 LNHDA and CDR2 SQIVND come from the germline V gene (reference sequence). This CDR3 reads CATEQGMMGNQPQHF. The CDR3 bases are TGTGCCACCGAACAGGGGATGATGGGCAATCAGCCCCAGCATTTT.

This clone was found a few times. Written as DNA, the CDR3 is TGCGCCAGCAGCCGCTGGCAGAAAGAGACCCAGTACTTC. Translation gives CASSRWQKETQYF. V is TRBV4-1 and J is TRBJ2-5; D remains ambiguous. Germline assignment: CDR1 MGHRA and CDR2 YSYEKL. Trimming took off 4 bases at V and 3 bases at J, with 9 bases between the two ends. This CDR3 region has 13 residues.

A few counts support this clone. This chain uses TRBV7-2 with TRBJ2-3; D is ambiguous. The V and J ends lost 2 bases and 6 bases respectively, with 12 bases between them. Per germline, CDR1 SGHTA and CDR2 FQGNSA. This CDR3 comprises 14 residues. The CDR3 loop reads CASSLTRAPDTQYF. Written as DNA, the CDR3 is TGTGCCAGCAGCTTAACACGTGCACCTGATACGCAGTATTTT.

About this clone: This likely traces to a read error, being one base from a far larger clone. The chain recombines TRBV29-1 with TRBJ2-3; unclear D gene. CDR1 and CDR2 from the germline V gene are SQVTM and ANQGSEA. V was clipped by 6 bases and J by 7 bases, with 5 bases between them. This CDR3 comprises 9 residues. The CDR3 sequence: CSVSYTQYF. In nucleotides, the CDR3 is TGCAGCGTATCATATACGCAGTATTTT.

The V and J genes are TRBV5-6 and TRBJ1-6, with 9 bases matching TRBD1. V shed 0 bases, J shed 7 bases, and the junction held 5 bases outside the gene matches. The CDR3 has 16 residues. Germline V lookup: CDR1 SGHDT, CDR2 YYEEEE. The CDR3 protein is CASSLAGQGSNSPLHF. The CDR3, as DNA: TGTGCCAGCAGCTTGGCGGGACAGGGCTCGAATTCACCCCTCCACTTT.

This clone has at least ten counts. The chain uses TRBV4-3 and TRBJ2-2; TRBD1 aligns across 8 bases. With V trimmed by 3 bases and J by 7 bases, 7 bases remained unmatched. This CDR3 contains 15 residues. Germline CDR1 LGHNA, CDR2 YSLEER. DNA of the CDR3: TGCGCCAGCAGCCAGGGACAGGCAAATGGCGGGGAGCTGTTTTTT. Protein product: CASSQGQANGGELFF.

This clone occurred a few times. CDR3 in DNA: TGTGCCATCAAGGATGGCAATCAGCCCCAGCATTTT. It is translated as CAIKDGNQPQHF. The V and J genes are TRBV10-3 and TRBJ1-5; D gene unclear. Per the germline V gene, CDR1 is ENHRY and CDR2 is SYGVKD. Trimming cost V 7 bases and J 2 bases, with 6 bases left between them. This CDR3 is 12 amino acids long.

This clone was counted only a few times. The chain uses TRBV9 and TRBJ1-2; the D gene is possibly TRBD1 (5 bases). Trimming cost V 4 bases and J 7 bases, with 20 bases left between them. Germline CDR1 and CDR2: SGDLS and YYNGEE. CDR3 length: 15 amino acids. The CDR3 DNA follows: TGTGCCAGCAGCCTTAGTGAGGCCCTTGGGGGTGGCTACACCTTC. Translated: CASSLSEALGGGYTF. The complete variable domain, with remaining parts taken from reference TRBV9 and TRBJ1-2, reads DSGVTQTPKHLITATGQRVTLRCSPRSGDLSVYWYQQSLDQGLQFLIQYYNGEERAKGNILERFSAQQFPDLHSELNLSSLELGDSALYFCASSLSEALGGGYTFGSGTRLTVV.

The rearrangement uses TRBV7-9 and TRBJ1-5; unclear D gene. This CDR3 has 12 residues. Germline loops: CDR1 SEHNR, CDR2 FQNEAQ (reference sequence). The V gene lost 5 bases and the J gene lost 5 bases, with 7 bases spanning the gap. The CDR3 coding sequence is TGTGCCAGCAGCAACGAAGATCAGCCCCAGCATTTT. Its protein is CASSNEDQPQHF.

The rearrangement uses TRBV30 and TRBJ2-1; no definite D call. The V and J ends lost 3 bases and 5 bases respectively, with 11 bases between them. Germline loops: CDR1 GTSNPN, CDR2 SVGIG (reference sequence). The CDR3 length is 13 residues. CDR3 region: CAWRDLQHNEQFF. As DNA, the CDR3 is TGTGCCTGGAGGGACCTTCAGCACAATGAGCAGTTCTTC. Drawing the rest from reference TRBV30 and TRBJ2-1, the complete variable domain is SQTIHQWPATLVQPVGSPLSLECTVEGTSNPNLYWYRQAAGRGLQLLFYSVGIGQISSEVPQNLSASRPQDRQFILSSKKLLLSDSGFYLCAWRDLQHNEQFFGPGTRLTVL.

The CDR3 here is CASSLSGTSGPTQYF. The CDR3 region has the DNA TGTGCCAGCAGTTTATCCGGGACTAGCGGCCCAACCCAGTACTTC. This chain uses TRBV28 with TRBJ2-5, with 11 positions matching TRBD2. The CDR3 is made up of 15 amino acids. With V trimmed by 1 base and J by 8 bases, 6 bases remained unmatched. CDR1 MDHEN and CDR2 SYDVKM come from the germline V gene.

This clone was seen only a few times. The rearrangement links TRBV9 to TRBJ1-1, with D perhaps matching TRBD1 (5 bases). The germline V gene has CDR1 SGDLS and CDR2 YYNGEE. The CDR3 sequence is 14 residues long. Trimming took off 4 bases at V and 3 bases at J, with 13 bases between the two ends. CDR3 region: CASSPNVRDTEAFF. The CDR3 DNA follows: TGTGCCAGCAGCCCGAATGTCAGGGACACTGAAGCTTTCTTT.

This clone is medium-sized in the sample. The chain carries TRBV28 and TRBJ2-7; tentatively, D is TRBD1 or TRBD2 (5 bases each). There are 14 residues in the CDR3. V gave up 2 bases and J gave up 5 bases, with 13 bases separating them. From germline, CDR1 is MDHEN and CDR2 SYDVKM. The CDR3 coding sequence is TGTGCCAGCAGTTTACAGGGACGGTGGAACGAGCAGTACTTC. As protein: CASSLQGRWNEQYF.

This clone was found a few times. The gene calls are TRBV9 and TRBJ1-4, with D maybe TRBD1 (5 bases). CDR3 length: 17 amino acids. The V gene lost 0 bases and the J gene lost 0 bases, with 12 bases spanning the gap. Per the germline V gene, CDR1 is SGDLS and CDR2 is YYNGEE. The CDR3 region is CASSVAWGGATNEKLFF. The CDR3 DNA sequence: TGTGCCAGCAGCGTAGCTTGGGGGGGAGCAACTAATGAAAAACTGTTTTTT. The full variable domain, in which reference TRBV9 and TRBJ1-4 provide the parts outside the CDR3, is DSGVTQTPKHLITATGQRVTLRCSPRSGDLSVYWYQQSLDQGLQFLIQYYNGEERAKGNILERFSAQQFPDLHSELNLSSLELGDSALYFCASSVAWGGATNEKLFFGSGTQLSVL.

This clone was seen only a few times. This chain connects TRBV30 to TRBJ1-1; D is unresolved. This CDR3 comprises 12 residues. Germline V gene lookup returns CDR1 GTSNPN and CDR2 SVGIG (reference sequence). The V gene lost 4 bases and the J gene lost 2 bases, with 8 bases spanning the gap. The CDR3 sequence: CAWIHPNTEAFF. In DNA, the CDR3 is TGTGCCTGGATTCACCCCAACACTGAAGCTTTCTTT.

The table lists this clone with many counts. The CDR3 protein is CASSQGATNEKLFF. CDR3 bases: TGTGCCAGCAGCCAGGGGGCAACTAATGAAAAACTGTTTTTT. The chain couples TRBV7-9 to TRBJ1-4; 7 nucleotides line up with TRBD1. The V and J ends lost 5 bases and 0 bases, in that order; junction bases with no gene match: 0. In germline, CDR1 is SEHNR, CDR2 FQNEAQ (reference sequence). The CDR3 loop spans 14 amino acids.

V usage is TRBV7-9 and J usage is TRBJ2-7; no reliable D call. Per germline, CDR1 SEHNR and CDR2 FQNEAQ (reference sequence). V lost 2 bases and J 6 bases, leaving 11 bases between the germline ends. This CDR3 contains 13 residues. The CDR3 DNA follows: TGTGCCAGCAGCTTACGTTCGAGTGGCGAGCAGTACTTC. It is translated as CASSLRSSGEQYF.

This clone was counted a few times. The rearrangement links TRBV2 to TRBJ2-3, with 13 bases matching TRBD2. This CDR3 has 16 amino acids. The V gene end was trimmed by 9 bases and the J gene end by 0 bases; junction bases not matched to a gene: 6. CDR1 is SNHLY, CDR2 FYNNEI, per germline. This CDR3 is CARAGTSGTSTDTQYF. The CDR3 nucleotides read TGTGCCAGAGCCGGGACTAGCGGGACTAGCACAGATACGCAGTATTTT.

This clone was seen a few times. V usage is TRBV29-1 and J usage is TRBJ1-2; a possible D gene is TRBD1 (5 bases). V lost 4 bases, J lost 7 bases, and 7 bases lay in between. The CDR3 has 10 amino acids. Germline-derived CDR1 and CDR2 are SQVTM and ANQGSEA. The CDR3 sequence is CSVVGVGYTF. CDR3 bases: TGCAGCGTTGTAGGGGTTGGCTACACCTTC.

This clone was observed a handful of times. This rearrangement joins TRBV7-3 to TRBJ2-2, with a weak D call TRBD2 (5 bases). Germline V gives CDR1 SGHTA, CDR2 FQGTGA. The CDR3 contains 15 residues. Between the trimmed V and J ends, which lost 5 bases and 4 bases, there was a span of 14 bases. CDR3 region: CASSLDSRVTGELFF. The CDR3 DNA reads as TGTGCCAGCAGCCTGGACTCGCGAGTCACCGGGGAGCTGTTTTTT.

This clone was seen only a few times. The junction departs from the called germline gene at one end, perhaps through a read error. J is TRBJ2-7 and V is TRBV5-1; 8 bases match TRBD1. The CDR3 covers 12 residues. The germline V gene encodes CDR1 SGHRS and CDR2 YFSETQ. The CDR3 reads CASSDEGQGRSF. The CDR3 nucleotides read TGCGCCAGCAGCGACGAAGGACAGGGTCGGAGCTTC.

This clone was seen more than once but under ten times. CDR3 sequence reads: CAISDSRTTDTQYF. Written as DNA, the CDR3 is TGTGCCATCAGTGATAGTCGGACAACAGATACGCAGTATTTT. This rearrangement joins TRBV10-3 to TRBJ2-3; weak D call: TRBD1 (5 bases). Germline values: CDR1 ENHRY, CDR2 SYGVKD. V dropped 3 bases and J dropped 3 bases, with 10 bases sitting between them. The CDR3 totals 14 residues.